This T cell receptor beta chain emerged from a study of shared T cell receptors in the human thymus. Sequencing was performed with immunoSEQ multiplex PCR; in TCRdb, only in-frame clones are kept and a portion is missing. The table lists about 660,000 clones, roughly 88% of them singletons. This CDR3 region has 16 residues. Germline CDR1 and CDR2: SEHNR and FQNEAQ (reference sequence). Between the trimmed V and J ends, which lost 0 bases and 7 bases, there was a span of 18 bases. Another study also made use of these data, one on human thymus T cells. That report notes: From resections taken during corrective heart surgery, the thymus tissue was obtained. Within thymic and blood repertoires, V and J gene usage appeared to be biased.

The J gene is TRBJ1-1, the V gene TRBV7-9; D may be TRBD1 (6 bases). The sample comprised thymocytes. The sequence was obtained from a boy under two years old with a congenital heart defect. The CDR3 coding sequence is TGTGCCAGCAGCTTAGCCGACCGGGACAAAGTTCGTGAAGCTTTCTTT. Translating gives CASSLADRDKVREAFF.